The 14 T cell receptor beta chains listed next were all sequenced from one sample in a study of T cell responses to AZD1222 COVID-19 vaccine. Sequencing was performed with immunoSEQ multiplex PCR; in TCRdb, only in-frame clones are kept and a portion is missing. This sample has about 120,000 clones; more than 80% occur once, and the top ten carry 4% to 4.5%. Sequenced here: peripheral blood, sampled 28 days after the second dose of the MenACWY control vaccine. The receptor set was obtained from an adult who received the MenACWY meningococcal vaccine as a control.

V gene TRBV7-8 combines with J gene TRBJ1-2, with D unresolved. The CDR3 extends over 15 amino acids. CDR1 and CDR2 from the germline V gene are SGHVS and FQNEAQ. The V and J ends lost 0 bases and 5 bases respectively, with 13 bases between them. The CDR3 nucleotides are TGTGCCAGCAGCTTAGCGGGCGGACTCCAGTATGGCTACACCTTC. This codes for CASSLAGGLQYGYTF.

The sample holds one count of this clone. V is TRBV27 and J is TRBJ1-5; 10 bases map to TRBD1. This CDR3 comprises 17 residues. Germline trimming cut 5 bases from V and 1 base from J; bases unmatched to any gene: 8. Germline loops: CDR1 MNHEY, CDR2 SMNVEV (reference sequence). The CDR3 DNA reads TGTGCCAGCAGTGACAGGACAGGGGGTAGCAGCAATCAGCCCCAGCATTTT. It codes for CASSDRTGGSSNQPQHF.

V gene TRBV4-3 combines with J gene TRBJ1-1, with D unresolved. V was trimmed by 0 bases and J by 0 bases, leaving 11 bases between them. Germline values: CDR1 LGHNA, CDR2 YSLEER. This CDR3 is built from 16 residues. The CDR3 is CASSQDLRAMNTEAFF. DNA for the CDR3: TGCGCCAGCAGCCAAGATTTAAGGGCCATGAACACTGAAGCTTTCTTT.

This clone occurred once. The gene calls are TRBV5-1 and TRBJ2-2; 8 nucleotides line up with TRBD2. Germline-derived CDR1 and CDR2 are SGHRS and YFSETQ. This CDR3 has 15 residues. V lost 0 bases to trimming and J lost 6 bases; unmatched junction nucleotides: 4. This CDR3 is CASSLVAGIAGELFF. Here the CDR3 DNA reads TGCGCCAGCAGCTTGGTAGCGGGGATCGCCGGGGAGCTGTTTTTT.

The chain has TRBV1 and TRBJ2-5; TRBD2 reflects the table's D call only, with no check against the DNA. TRBV1 is flagged as a pseudogene. The CDR3 sequence is 16 residues long. As DNA, the CDR3 is TGCACCAGCAGCCAAGATCCCCTAGGCGGGGGAGAGACCCAGTACTTC. Its translation: CTSSQDPLGGGETQYF.

V is TRBV6-5 and J is TRBJ1-2; 8 nucleotides line up with TRBD1. CDR3 length: 14 amino acids. V was clipped by 0 bases and J by 8 bases; unmatched bases: 5. Per the germline V gene, CDR1 is MNHEY and CDR2 is SVGAGI. CDR3 protein: CASSYSRQGAGYTF. In DNA form, the CDR3 reads TGTGCCAGCAGTTACTCGAGGCAGGGGGCCGGCTACACCTTC.

This chain joins TRBV4-3 and TRBJ1-1; D unresolved. The CDR3 spans 14 residues. Trimming took 0 bases from V and 2 from J, leaving 7 bases between them. Germline assignment: CDR1 LGHNA and CDR2 YSLEER. Here the CDR3 DNA reads TGCGCCAGCAGCCAAGATCCAAGAAACACTGAAGCTTTCTTT. Translating gives CASSQDPRNTEAFF.

The chain has TRBV5-6 and TRBJ2-1; 8 bases are shared with TRBD2. Germline V gives CDR1 SGHDT, CDR2 YYEEEE. The CDR3 is 16 residues long. V lost 0 bases and J lost 5; bases outside the gene matches: 7. The CDR3 nucleotides read TGTGCCAGCAGCTTGGCGGCGGGAGGCCTAAACAATGAGCAGTTCTTC. This gives the protein CASSLAAGGLNNEQFF. The full variable domain, its missing parts supplied by reference TRBV5-6 and TRBJ2-1, is DAGVTQSPTHLIKTRGQQVTLRCSPKSGHDTVSWYQQALGQGPQFIFQYYEEEERQRGNFPDRFSGHQFPNYSSELNVNALLLGDSALYLCASSLAAGGLNNEQFFGPGTRLTVL.

For the CDR3, the DNA is TGCAGCGTTGAAGATGTAGGGTCCTACAATGAGCAGTTCTTC. It codes for CSVEDVGSYNEQFF. The rearrangement links TRBV29-1 to TRBJ2-1; D uncertain. The CDR3 length is 14 residues. V lost 0 bases and J 1 base, leaving 7 bases between the germline ends. CDR1 is SQVTM, CDR2 ANQGSEA, per germline.

The V gene is TRBV19, the J gene TRBJ1-2; 8 positions agree with TRBD1. Trimming cost V 5 bases and J 8 bases; bases outside gene matches: 4. The CDR3 spans 12 residues. Germline lookup yields CDR1 LNHDA and CDR2 SQIVND (reference sequence). DNA of the CDR3: TGTGCCAGTAGTGCCGGACAGGGAGGCTACACCTTC. Amino acids: CASSAGQGGYTF.

In this sample, this clone turned up once. The chain joins TRBV3-1 (or the pseudogene TRBV3-2) to TRBJ1-1; 8 nucleotides agree with TRBD1. V dropped 1 base and J dropped 5; count of bases not matched to a gene: 3. The CDR3 consists of 14 residues. Germline lookup yields CDR1 LGHDT and CDR2 YNNKEL (reference sequence). The CDR3 loop is CASSQGQGRTEAFF. CDR3 coding DNA: TGTGCCAGCAGCCAAGGACAGGGGAGGACTGAAGCTTTCTTT.

This clone occurred a few times. The V gene is TRBV6-6, the J gene TRBJ1-5; the D gene is possibly TRBD1 (6 bases). The V end lost 7 bases, the J end lost 6 bases, and 19 bases lay between the germline ends. The germline CDR1 and CDR2 sequences are MNHNY and SVGAGI (reference sequence). This CDR3 region has 15 residues. The CDR3 region has the DNA TGTGCCAGCACCCAAACAGGGTTGGTAAGTCAGCCCCAGCATTTT. Translating it yields CASTQTGLVSQPQHF.

As regards this clone: The conserved final phenylalanine or tryptophan is absent from the CDR3, which likely points to a read error. The DNA is left out, because the CDR3 cannot be placed on it with certainty; the CDR3 is given as TCRdb lists it. This rearrangement joins TRBV28 to TRBJ1-6; the table's D call, TRBD1, has no DNA check behind it. The CDR3 has 13 residues if both end residues are counted. Germline V gene data show CDR1 as MDHEN and CDR2 as SYDVKM. CDR3 residues: CASSQPGTGISMY.

In this sample, this clone turned up once. The genes are TRBV11-2 and TRBJ2-5; weak D call: TRBD1 (6 bases). The V and J ends lost 6 bases and 5 bases respectively, with 16 bases between them. CDR1 is SGHAT and CDR2 is FQNNGV in the germline V gene. The CDR3 covers 14 residues. The CDR3 loop reads CASSFTGQFETQYF. CDR3 nucleotides: TGTGCCAGCAGTTTCACCGGACAGTTTGAGACCCAGTACTTC.